The clone carrying this T cell receptor (beta chain) has a single count. Its specificity is unknown. The data are from a study of blood T cells in healthy people across ages. Study conclusions and caveats: Unsorted PBMCs ruled out conclusive naive versus antigen-experienced comparison.

Trimming removed 0 bases from V and 2 bases from J; junction bases left unmatched: 10. Looked up from germline, CDR1 is SGHRS and CDR2 is YFSETQ. The CDR3 runs 17 residues. A second roughly 6 to 12 cycle PCR used barcoded and J-beta primers. TCRdb analysed the 5' RACE reads with MiXCR anew, one entry per CDR3 protein. The sample holds some 370,000 distinct CDR3 sequences, about 55% seen once. V and J are TRBV5-1 and TRBJ2-5; 7 positions match TRBD1. This TCR was sampled from a man in his fifties or sixties in good health. Sequencing was performed on blood. The CDR3 here is CASSLEGVGGVQETQYF. For the CDR3, the DNA is TGCGCCAGCAGCTTGGAGGGAGTAGGGGGCGTTCAAGAGACCCAGTACTTC.